This T cell receptor beta chain is from a study of shared clonotypes between healthy human individuals. Every donor, a Caucasian adult, lived in Nashville, Tennessee. Some clones are missing from TCRdb's copy, which holds only in-frame ones; the method was immunoSEQ multiplex PCR. This sample has millions of clones, with 90% to 95% found just once. The CDR3 loop spans 15 amino acids. Germline V CDR1 and CDR2: SQVTM, ANQGSEA. Trimming left V 6 bases short and J 8 bases short, with 24 bases between. Source material: naive CD4+ T cells sorted from blood. Noted subset: CD45RA+ positively selected. This chain connects TRBV29-1 to TRBJ2-3; the D gene could be TRBD1 or TRBD2 (5 bases each). This TCR derives from a man between 18 and 35 years old in good health. The CDR3 nucleotides are TGCAGCGTGGGGCCGGGGCTTAGTGAGTCGAGTACGCAGTATTTT. It is translated as CSVGPGLSESSTQYF.